The entry below gives a single T cell receptor beta chain sequence along with its context. Antigen: not known. Each CDR3 protein is one row after TCRdb ran MiXCR on the 5' RACE reads. The table lists 470,000 or so distinct CDR3 sequences, 24% of them singletons. This entry is derived from a study of identical twins. General observations from the study: Out-of-frame TCR alpha sharing observed in monozygotic twins exceeded model estimates.

This CDR3 is 11 amino acids long. V lost 1 base and J 8 bases, leaving 3 bases between the germline ends. Germline assignment: CDR1 LGHDT and CDR2 YNNKEL (reference sequence). This same sample was also part of a study on T cells expressing NK-cell markers.

The rearrangement uses TRBV3-1 and TRBJ2-1, with D unresolved. What was sequenced was CD4+ T cells sorted from blood. The clonotype was recovered from a young woman in good health. CDR3 loop: CASSQAHEQFF. The CDR3 DNA sequence: TGTGCCAGCAGCCAAGCTCATGAGCAGTTCTTC.